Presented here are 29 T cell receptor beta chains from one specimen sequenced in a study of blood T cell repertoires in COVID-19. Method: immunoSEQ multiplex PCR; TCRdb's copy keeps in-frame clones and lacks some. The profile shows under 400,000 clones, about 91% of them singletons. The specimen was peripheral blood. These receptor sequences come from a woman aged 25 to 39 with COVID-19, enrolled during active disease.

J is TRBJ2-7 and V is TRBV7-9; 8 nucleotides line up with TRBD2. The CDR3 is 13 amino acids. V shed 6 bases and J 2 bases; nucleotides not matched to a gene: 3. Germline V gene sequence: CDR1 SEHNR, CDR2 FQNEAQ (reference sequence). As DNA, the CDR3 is TGTGCCAGCAGTCAAGCGGGAGCCTACGAGCAGTACTTC. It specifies CASSQAGAYEQYF.

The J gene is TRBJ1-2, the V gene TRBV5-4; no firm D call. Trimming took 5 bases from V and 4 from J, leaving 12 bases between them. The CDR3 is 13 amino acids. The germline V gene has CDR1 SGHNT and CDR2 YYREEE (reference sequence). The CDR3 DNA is TGTGCCAGCAGTTCTGACAATGTCTATGGCTACACCTTC. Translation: CASSSDNVYGYTF.

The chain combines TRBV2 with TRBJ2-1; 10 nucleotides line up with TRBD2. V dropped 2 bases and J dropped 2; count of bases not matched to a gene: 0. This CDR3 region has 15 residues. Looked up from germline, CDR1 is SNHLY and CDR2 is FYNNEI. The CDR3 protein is CASSESGGAYNEQFF. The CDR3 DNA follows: TGTGCCAGCAGTGAAAGCGGGGGGGCCTACAATGAGCAGTTCTTC.

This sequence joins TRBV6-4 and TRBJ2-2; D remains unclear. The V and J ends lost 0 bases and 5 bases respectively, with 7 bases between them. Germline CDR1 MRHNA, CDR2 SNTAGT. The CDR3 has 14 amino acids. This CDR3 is CASSDSAGTGELFF. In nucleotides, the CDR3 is TGTGCCAGCAGTGACTCGGCAGGAACCGGGGAGCTGTTTTTT.

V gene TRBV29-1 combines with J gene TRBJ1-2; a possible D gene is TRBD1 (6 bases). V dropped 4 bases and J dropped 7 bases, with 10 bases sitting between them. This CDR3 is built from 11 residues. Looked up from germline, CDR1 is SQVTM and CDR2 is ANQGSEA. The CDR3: CSVAGVGGYTF. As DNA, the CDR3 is TGCAGCGTTGCAGGGGTGGGTGGCTACACCTTC.

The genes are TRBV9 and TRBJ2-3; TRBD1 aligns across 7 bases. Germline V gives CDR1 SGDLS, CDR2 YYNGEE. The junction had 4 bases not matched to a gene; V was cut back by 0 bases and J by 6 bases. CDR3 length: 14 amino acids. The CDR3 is CASSVADRLDTQYF. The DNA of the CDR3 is TGTGCCAGCAGCGTAGCGGACAGGTTGGATACGCAGTATTTT.

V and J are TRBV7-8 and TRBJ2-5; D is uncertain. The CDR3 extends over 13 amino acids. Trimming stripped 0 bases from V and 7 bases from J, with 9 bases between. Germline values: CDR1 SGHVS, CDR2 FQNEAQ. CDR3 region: CASSLALVGTQYF. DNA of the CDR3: TGTGCCAGCAGCTTAGCTCTAGTGGGGACCCAGTACTTC.

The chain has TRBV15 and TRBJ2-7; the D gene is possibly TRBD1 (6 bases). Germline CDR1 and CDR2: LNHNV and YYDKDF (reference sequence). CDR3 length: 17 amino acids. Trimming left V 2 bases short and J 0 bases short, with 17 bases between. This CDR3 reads CATSRTGLGQISYEQYF. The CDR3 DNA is TGTGCCACCAGCAGAACCGGGCTCGGACAGATCTCCTACGAGCAGTACTTC.

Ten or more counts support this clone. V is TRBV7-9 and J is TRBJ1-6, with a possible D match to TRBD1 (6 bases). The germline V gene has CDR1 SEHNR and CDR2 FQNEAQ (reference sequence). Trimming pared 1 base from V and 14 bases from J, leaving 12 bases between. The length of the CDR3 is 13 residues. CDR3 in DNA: TGTGCCAGCAGCTTAGGGACAGCCCGGACCCTCCACTTT. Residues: CASSLGTARTLHF.

CDR3 nucleotide sequence: TGTGCCAGCAGCAGACAGGGTGGGGGCAATCAGCCCCAGCATTTT. It translates to CASSRQGGGNQPQHF. The J gene is TRBJ1-5, the V gene TRBV4-2; TRBD1 aligns across 7 bases. J was trimmed by 2 bases and V by 5 bases; bases with no gene match: 6. This CDR3 is built from 15 residues. Germline-derived CDR1 and CDR2 are LGHNA and YNFKEQ.

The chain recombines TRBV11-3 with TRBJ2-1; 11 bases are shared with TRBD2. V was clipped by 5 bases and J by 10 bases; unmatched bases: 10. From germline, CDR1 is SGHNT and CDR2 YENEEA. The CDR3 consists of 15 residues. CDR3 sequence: CASSPPGGLAVEQFF. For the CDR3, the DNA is TGTGCCAGCAGCCCTCCCGGGGGACTAGCGGTAGAGCAGTTCTTC.

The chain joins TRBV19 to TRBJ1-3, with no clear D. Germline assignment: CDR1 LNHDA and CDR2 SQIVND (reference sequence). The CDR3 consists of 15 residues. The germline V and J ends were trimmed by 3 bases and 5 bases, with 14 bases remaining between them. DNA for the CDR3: TGTGCCAGTAGTATTCCAAGCGGACGGAGAAACACCATATATTTT. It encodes CASSIPSGRRNTIYF.

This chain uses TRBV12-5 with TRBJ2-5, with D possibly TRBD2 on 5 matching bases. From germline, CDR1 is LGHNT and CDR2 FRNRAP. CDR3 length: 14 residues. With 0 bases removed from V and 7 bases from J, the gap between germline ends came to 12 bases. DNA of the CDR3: TGTGCTAGTGGTTTGGTAGAGGGATCGGGGACCCAGTACTTC. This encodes CASGLVEGSGTQYF.

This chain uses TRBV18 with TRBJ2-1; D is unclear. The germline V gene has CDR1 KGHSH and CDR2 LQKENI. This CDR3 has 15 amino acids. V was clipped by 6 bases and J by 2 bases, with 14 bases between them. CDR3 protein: CASSPEVQTYNEQFF. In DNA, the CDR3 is TGTGCCAGCTCCCCCGAGGTCCAGACCTACAATGAGCAGTTCTTC.

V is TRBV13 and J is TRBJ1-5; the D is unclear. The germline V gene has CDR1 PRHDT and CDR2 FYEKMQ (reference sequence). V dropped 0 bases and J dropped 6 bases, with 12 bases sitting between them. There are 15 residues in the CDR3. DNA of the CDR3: TGTGCCAGCAGCTTAGGGGTTGGCGGGGTTCAGCCCCAGCATTTT. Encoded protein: CASSLGVGGVQPQHF.

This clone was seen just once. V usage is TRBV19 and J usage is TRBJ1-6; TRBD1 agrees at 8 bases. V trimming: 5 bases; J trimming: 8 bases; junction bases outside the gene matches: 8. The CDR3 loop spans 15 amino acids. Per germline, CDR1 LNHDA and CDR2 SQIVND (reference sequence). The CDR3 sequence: CASSRNRGIDSPLHF. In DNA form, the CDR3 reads TGTGCCAGTAGTCGAAACAGGGGGATCGATTCACCCCTCCACTTT.

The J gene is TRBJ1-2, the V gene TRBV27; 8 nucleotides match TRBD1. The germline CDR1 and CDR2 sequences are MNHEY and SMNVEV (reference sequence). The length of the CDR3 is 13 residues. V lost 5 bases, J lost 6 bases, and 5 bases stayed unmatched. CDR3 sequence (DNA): TGTGCCAGCAGTCAGGCAGGGGGCAATGGCTACACCTTC. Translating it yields CASSQAGGNGYTF.

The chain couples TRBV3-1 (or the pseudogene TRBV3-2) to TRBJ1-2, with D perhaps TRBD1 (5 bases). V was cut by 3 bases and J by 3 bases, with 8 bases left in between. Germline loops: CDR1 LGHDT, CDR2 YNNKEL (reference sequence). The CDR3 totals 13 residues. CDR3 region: CASSQSGYYGYTF. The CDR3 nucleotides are TGTGCCAGCAGCCAGTCAGGGTACTATGGCTACACCTTC.

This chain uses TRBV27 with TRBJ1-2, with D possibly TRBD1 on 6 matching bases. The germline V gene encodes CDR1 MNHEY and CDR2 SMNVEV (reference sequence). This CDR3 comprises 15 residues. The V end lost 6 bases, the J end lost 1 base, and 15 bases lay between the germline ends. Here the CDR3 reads CASRGLGAVNYGYTF. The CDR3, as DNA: TGTGCCAGCAGAGGATTGGGGGCCGTTAACTATGGCTACACCTTC.

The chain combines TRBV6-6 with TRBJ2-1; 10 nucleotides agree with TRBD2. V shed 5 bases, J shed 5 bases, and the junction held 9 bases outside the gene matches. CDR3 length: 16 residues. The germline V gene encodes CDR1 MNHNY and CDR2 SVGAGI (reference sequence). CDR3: CASSPIAGGFDNEQFF. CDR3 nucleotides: TGTGCCAGCAGTCCAATAGCGGGGGGTTTCGACAATGAGCAGTTCTTC.

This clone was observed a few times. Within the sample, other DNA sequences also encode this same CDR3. The CDR3 reads CASSQAVSNQPQHF. The CDR3 DNA sequence: TGTGCCAGCAGCCAAGCAGTTAGCAATCAGCCCCAGCATTTT. V and J are TRBV3-1 (or the pseudogene TRBV3-2) and TRBJ1-5; D not certain. V lost 1 base, J lost 0 bases, and 4 bases lay in between. The CDR3 loop spans 14 amino acids. The germline gives CDR1 LGHDT, CDR2 YNNKEL (reference sequence).

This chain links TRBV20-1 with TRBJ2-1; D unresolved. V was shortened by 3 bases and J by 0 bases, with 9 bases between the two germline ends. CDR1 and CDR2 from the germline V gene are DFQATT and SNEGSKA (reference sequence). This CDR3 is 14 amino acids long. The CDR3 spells CSASISSSYNEQFF. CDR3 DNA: TGCAGTGCTAGTATCTCTAGCTCCTACAATGAGCAGTTCTTC.

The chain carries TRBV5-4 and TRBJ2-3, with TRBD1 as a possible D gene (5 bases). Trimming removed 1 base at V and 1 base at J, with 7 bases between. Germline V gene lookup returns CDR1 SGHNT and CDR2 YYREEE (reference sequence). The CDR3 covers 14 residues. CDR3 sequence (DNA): TGTGCCAGCAGCTTGCAGGGCCGCACAGATACGCAGTATTTT. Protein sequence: CASSLQGRTDTQYF.

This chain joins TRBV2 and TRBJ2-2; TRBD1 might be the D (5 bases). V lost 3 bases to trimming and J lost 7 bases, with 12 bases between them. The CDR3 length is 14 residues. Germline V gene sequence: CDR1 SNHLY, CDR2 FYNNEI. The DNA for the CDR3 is TGTGCCAGCAGTGATTCGCAGGGCGTCGGGGAGCTGTTTTTT. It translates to CASSDSQGVGELFF.

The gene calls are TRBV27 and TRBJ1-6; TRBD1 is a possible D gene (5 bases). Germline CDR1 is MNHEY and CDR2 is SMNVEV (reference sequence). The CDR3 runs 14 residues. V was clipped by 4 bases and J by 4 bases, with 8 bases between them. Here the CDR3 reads CASSSQGYNSPLHF. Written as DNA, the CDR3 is TGTGCCAGCAGTTCCCAGGGTTATAATTCACCCCTCCACTTT.

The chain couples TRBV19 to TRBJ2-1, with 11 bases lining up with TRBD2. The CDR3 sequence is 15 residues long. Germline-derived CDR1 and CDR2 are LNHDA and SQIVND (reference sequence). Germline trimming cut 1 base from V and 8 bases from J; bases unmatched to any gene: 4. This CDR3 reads CASSIGLAGGDEQFF. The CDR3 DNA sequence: TGTGCCAGTAGTATAGGTCTAGCGGGGGGCGATGAGCAGTTCTTC.

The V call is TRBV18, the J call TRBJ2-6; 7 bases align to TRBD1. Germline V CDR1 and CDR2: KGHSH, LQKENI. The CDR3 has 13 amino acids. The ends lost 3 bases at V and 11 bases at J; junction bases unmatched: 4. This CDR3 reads CASSPGQVDVLTF. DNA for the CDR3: TGTGCCAGCTCACCCGGACAGGTAGACGTCCTGACTTTC.

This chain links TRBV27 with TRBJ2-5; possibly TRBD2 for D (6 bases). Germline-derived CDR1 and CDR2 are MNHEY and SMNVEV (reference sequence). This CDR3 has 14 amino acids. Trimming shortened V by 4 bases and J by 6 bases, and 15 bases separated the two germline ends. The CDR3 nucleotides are TGTGCCAGCAGTTCCCTGGGCGGGATGCAGACCCAGTACTTC. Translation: CASSSLGGMQTQYF.

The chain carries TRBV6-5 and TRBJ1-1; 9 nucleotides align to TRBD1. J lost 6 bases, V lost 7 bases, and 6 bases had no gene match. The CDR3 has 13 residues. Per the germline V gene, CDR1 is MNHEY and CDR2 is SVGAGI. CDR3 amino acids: CASTGQGLAEAFF. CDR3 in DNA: TGTGCCAGCACCGGACAGGGGCTCGCTGAAGCTTTCTTT.